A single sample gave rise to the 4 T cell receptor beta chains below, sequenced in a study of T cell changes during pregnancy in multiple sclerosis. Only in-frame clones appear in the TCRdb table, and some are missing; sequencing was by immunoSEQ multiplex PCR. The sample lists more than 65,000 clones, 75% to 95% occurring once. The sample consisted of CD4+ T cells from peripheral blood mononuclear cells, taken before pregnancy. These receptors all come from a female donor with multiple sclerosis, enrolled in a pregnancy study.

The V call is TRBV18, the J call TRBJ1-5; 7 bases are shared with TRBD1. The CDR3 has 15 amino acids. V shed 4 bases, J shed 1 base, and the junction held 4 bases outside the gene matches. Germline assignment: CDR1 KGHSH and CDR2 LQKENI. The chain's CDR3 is CASSRDRVSNQPQHF. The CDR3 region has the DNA TGTGCCAGCTCACGAGACAGGGTAAGCAATCAGCCCCAGCATTTT.

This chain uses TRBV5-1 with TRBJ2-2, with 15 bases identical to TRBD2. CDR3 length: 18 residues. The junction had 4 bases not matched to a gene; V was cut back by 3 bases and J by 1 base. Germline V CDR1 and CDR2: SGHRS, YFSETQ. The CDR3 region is CASSSGTSGGMNTGELFF. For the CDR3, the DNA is TGCGCCAGCAGCTCCGGGACTAGCGGGGGGATGAACACCGGGGAGCTGTTTTTT.

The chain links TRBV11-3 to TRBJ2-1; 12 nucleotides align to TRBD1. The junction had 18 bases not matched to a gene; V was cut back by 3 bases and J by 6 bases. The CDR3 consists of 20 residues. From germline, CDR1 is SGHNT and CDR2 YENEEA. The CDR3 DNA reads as TGTGCCAGCAGCTTCGGTTGGGGGGACAGGGGGCGCGGCGATGGCAATGAGCAGTTCTTC. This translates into CASSFGWGDRGRGDGNEQFF.

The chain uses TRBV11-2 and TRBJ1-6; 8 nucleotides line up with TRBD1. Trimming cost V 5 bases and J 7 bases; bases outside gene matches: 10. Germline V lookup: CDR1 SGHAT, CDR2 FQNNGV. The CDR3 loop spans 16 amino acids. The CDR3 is CASSVLRTGYNSPLHF. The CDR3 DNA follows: TGTGCCAGCAGCGTTCTCCGGACAGGGTACAATTCACCCCTCCACTTT.